A single sample is the source of the 24 T cell receptor beta chains below, sequenced in a study of glioma-infiltrating T cells. TCR alpha and beta CDR3 regions were amplified from RNA using iRepertoire nested multiplex PCR. TCRdb reanalysed the multiplex PCR reads using MiXCR and keeps one entry per CDR3 protein. The data contain roughly 120,000 distinct CDR3 sequences, 20% to 25% of them singletons. The sequencing sample was made of glioma tissue, nonneoplastic brain tissue, or PBMCs (not recorded which). The receptors were sampled from a human donor with low-grade glioma or glioblastoma, undergoing nonglioma brain surgery, or in good health (not recorded which).

The chain links TRBV7-2 to TRBJ2-3, with 8 bases fitting TRBD2. The CDR3 spans 18 residues. V dropped 1 base and J dropped 1; count of bases not matched to a gene: 10. Per the germline V gene, CDR1 is SGHTA and CDR2 is FQGNSA. This CDR3 is CASSLDRSSGFRTDTQYF. The CDR3 DNA is TGTGCCAGCAGCTTAGACCGGTCTAGCGGGTTTCGCACAGATACGCAGTATTTT.

A few counts support this clonotype. A much larger clone sits a single nucleotide away, making a read error possible. V usage is TRBV7-2 and J usage is TRBJ2-5; D is uncertain. The V end was cut by 4 bases, the J end by 1 base, with 10 bases between. The CDR3 spans 14 residues. Per the germline V gene, CDR1 is SGHTA and CDR2 is FQGNSA. As DNA, the CDR3 is TGTGCCAGCAGCTCCACTCCCACCCAAGAGACCCAGTACTTC. Translation: CASSSTPTQETQYF.

Turning to this clonotype: In this CDR3 the conserved last residue, phenylalanine or tryptophan, is missing, so a read error is likely. The chain employs TRBV20-1 and TRBJ1-1; D call uncertain. CDR3 size: 9 residues. CDR1 is DFQATT, CDR2 SNEGSKA, per germline (reference sequence). Here the CDR3 DNA reads TGCAGGGCTAGACCCGAAGCTTTCTTG. Translating it yields CRARPEAFL.

This clonotype was found many times. The V gene is TRBV7-2, the J gene TRBJ1-1; D ambiguous. Per germline, CDR1 SGHTA and CDR2 FQGNSA. The CDR3 is 13 residues long. Trimming took off 8 bases at V and 4 bases at J, with 14 bases between the two ends. DNA for the CDR3: TGTGCCAGCCGAGTCCCTCCCAGCACTGAAGCTTTCTTT. Translating gives CASRVPPSTEAFF.

This clonotype came up many times. This chain connects TRBV5-4 to TRBJ2-7, with 8 bases that match TRBD1. J lost 0 bases, V lost 4 bases, and 6 bases had no gene match. Germline V gives CDR1 SGHNT, CDR2 YYREEE (reference sequence). This CDR3 is built from 15 residues. In DNA, the CDR3 is TGTGCCAGCAGCACGTGGACAGGGAGCTCCTACGAGCAGTACTTC. Amino acids: CASSTWTGSSYEQYF. The whole variable domain, remainder taken from reference TRBV5-4 and TRBJ2-7, is ETGVTQSPTHLIKTRGQQVTLRCSSQSGHNTVSWYQQALGQGPQFIFQYYREEENGRGNFPPRFSGLQFPNYSSELNVNALELDDSALYLCASSTWTGSSYEQYFGPGTRLTVT.

As to this clonotype: A much bigger clone sits one base away, suggesting this may be a read error. This chain links TRBV14 with TRBJ2-5, with D hard to call. Trimming left V 8 bases short and J 12 bases short, with 10 bases between. The CDR3 length is 9 residues. The germline V gene has CDR1 SGHDN and CDR2 FVKESK. CDR3 bases: TGTGCCAGCCCAGCCCCCAAGTACTTC. Translated: CASPAPKYF. Based on the CDR3 plus reference TRBV14 and TRBJ2-5, the full variable domain is EAGVTQFPSHSVIEKGQTVTLRCDPISGHDNLYWYRRVMGKEIKFLLHFVKESKQDESGMPNNRFLAERTGGTYSTLKVQPAELEDSGVYFCASPAPKYFGPGTRLLVL.

This chain uses TRBV5-1 with TRBJ1-5; 8 bases line up with TRBD1. CDR3 length equals 15 residues. Germline CDR1 SGHRS, CDR2 YFSETQ. V was clipped by 1 base and J by 5 bases; unmatched bases: 5. The DNA for the CDR3 is TGCGCCAGCAGCTTGCGGACAGGGACCCATCAGCCCCAGCATTTT. It encodes CASSLRTGTHQPQHF. Based on the CDR3 plus reference TRBV5-1 and TRBJ1-5, the full variable domain is KAGVTQTPRYLIKTRGQQVTLSCSPISGHRSVSWYQQTPGQGLQFLFEYFSETQRNKGNFPGRFSGRQFSNSRSEMNVSTLELGDSALYLCASSLRTGTHQPQHFGDGTRLSIL.

This clonotype was seen many times. V gene TRBV6-1 combines with J gene TRBJ2-1; D gene ambiguous. CDR1 and CDR2 (germline): MNHNS, SASEGT. V lost 5 bases to trimming and J lost 9 bases, with 11 bases between them. This CDR3 is 12 amino acids long. The CDR3 region has the DNA TGTGCCAGCAGTTTTAAGGGCGGTGAGCAGTTCTTC. It translates to CASSFKGGEQFF.

A word on this clonotype: With a much larger clone just one base away, this may be a read error. Because the CDR3's place on the DNA is in doubt, the DNA is left out and the CDR3 is given as listed by TCRdb. The chain carries TRBV7-2 and TRBJ1-1. The CDR3 adds up to 14 amino acids, both ends counted. Germline V gene lookup returns CDR1 SGHTA and CDR2 FQGNSA. CDR3 sequence: CASSLLRAKTEAFF.

This clonotype was seen ten or more times. The chain links TRBV2 to TRBJ2-7, with 7 bases that match TRBD1. CDR3 length: 15 residues. The germline V gene encodes CDR1 SNHLY and CDR2 FYNNEI. V lost 6 bases, J lost 0 bases, and 8 bases stayed unmatched. The CDR3 DNA sequence: TGTGCCAGCAGGGGAACGGGACAGCCCTCCTACGAGCAGTACTTC. Its translation: CASRGTGQPSYEQYF.

The chain links TRBV12-3 or TRBV12-4 to TRBJ1-4, with 9 bases aligning to TRBD1. The CDR3 sequence is 14 residues long. V gave up 5 bases and J gave up 8 bases; unmatched junction bases: 6. CDR3 DNA: TGTGCCAGCAGTGAGGGACAGGGTGGAGAAAAACTGTTTTTT. Protein: CASSEGQGGEKLFF.

This clonotype appeared a few times. The V gene is TRBV4-1, the J gene TRBJ1-1; 8 positions match TRBD1. Trimming cost V 1 base and J 7 bases; bases outside gene matches: 5. The CDR3 sequence is 14 residues long. From germline, CDR1 is MGHRA and CDR2 YSYEKL. This CDR3 is CASSQVVQGVEAFF. CDR3 nucleotides: TGCGCCAGCAGCCAAGTAGTACAGGGGGTTGAAGCTTTCTTT.

This clonotype has ten or more counts. The chain couples TRBV4-3 to TRBJ1-5; D is undetermined. Looked up from germline, CDR1 is LGHNA and CDR2 is YSLEER. V was pared by 2 bases and J by 4 bases, with 9 bases between. The CDR3 sequence is 14 residues long. Written as DNA, the CDR3 is TGCGCCAGCAGCCAAAACCCCATGAATCAGCCCCAGCATTTT. Translating gives CASSQNPMNQPQHF.

This clonotype was counted ten times or more. The rearrangement joins TRBV7-3 to TRBJ1-1, with TRBD1 identical over 7 bases. The CDR3 runs to 12 residues. Germline V gives CDR1 SGHTA, CDR2 FQGTGA. J lost 7 bases, V lost 6 bases, and 5 bases had no gene match. CDR3 DNA: TGTGCCAGCAGTGAAACAGGGGATGAAGCTTTCTTT. Protein product: CASSETGDEAFF.

The chain is built from TRBV4-3 and TRBJ2-7; D tentatively fits TRBD1 or TRBD2 (5 bases each). V lost 0 bases and J 3 bases, leaving 12 bases between the germline ends. The germline gives CDR1 LGHNA, CDR2 YSLEER. This CDR3 has 15 residues. The CDR3 here is CASSQDRGGGYEQYF. CDR3 in DNA: TGCGCCAGCAGCCAAGATCGGGGCGGAGGCTACGAGCAGTACTTC.

This clonotype occurred many times. This chain joins TRBV6-6 and TRBJ2-7; 9 bases map to TRBD1. The CDR3 has 14 amino acids. In germline, CDR1 is MNHNY, CDR2 SVGAGI (reference sequence). J was trimmed by 5 bases and V by 2 bases; bases with no gene match: 4. This CDR3 is CASSYTGGSDEQYF. The CDR3 DNA sequence: TGTGCCAGCAGTTACACAGGGGGCTCGGACGAGCAGTACTTC.

This clonotype was counted ten times or more. The DNA for the CDR3 is TGTGCCAGTATAGGGGCCTCCTACGAGCAGTACTTC. It yields the protein CASIGASYEQYF. V and J are TRBV19 and TRBJ2-7; weak D call: TRBD1 (5 bases). V was pared by 7 bases and J by 0 bases, with 7 bases between. The CDR3 length is 12 residues. Germline loops: CDR1 LNHDA, CDR2 SQIVND (reference sequence).

V is TRBV11-1 and J is TRBJ2-1; D remains ambiguous. This CDR3 has 13 residues. Trimming took 0 bases from V and 9 from J, leaving 9 bases between them. Germline assignment: CDR1 SGHAT and CDR2 FQDESV (reference sequence). The CDR3 spells CASSLARIGEQFF. CDR3 DNA sequence: TGTGCCAGCAGCTTAGCGAGAATCGGTGAGCAGTTCTTC.

This clonotype was counted at least ten times. V is TRBV7-8 and J is TRBJ2-5; TRBD1 matches at 7 bases. The CDR3 contains 18 residues. The germline V gene has CDR1 SGHVS and CDR2 FQNEAQ. The trim removed 5 bases at V and 2 bases at J, leaving 17 bases unmatched. CDR3: CASSEHRGFTPGQETQYF. The CDR3 nucleotides read TGTGCCAGCAGCGAGCACAGGGGTTTCACGCCAGGGCAAGAGACCCAGTACTTC.

This clonotype was observed at least ten times. The rearrangement joins TRBV20-1 to TRBJ2-7; the D gene is possibly TRBD2 (7 bases). CDR3 length: 13 amino acids. Germline V CDR1 and CDR2: DFQATT, SNEGSKA (reference sequence). Trimming cost V 7 bases and J 2 bases, with 15 bases left between them. CDR3: CSVGGGPTYEQYF. The CDR3 DNA follows: TGCAGTGTAGGGGGGGGACCCACCTACGAGCAGTACTTC.

Comment on this clonotype: A much larger clone lies one base from this, so it may be a read error. The genes are TRBV11-2 and TRBJ2-7; tentatively, D is TRBD1 or TRBD2 (5 bases each). Germline V lookup: CDR1 SGHAT, CDR2 FQNNGV. The V and J ends lost 4 bases and 6 bases respectively, with 19 bases between them. CDR3 size: 15 residues. CDR3 nucleotide sequence: TGTGCCAGCAGCTCCACCCGGGACCGACCCTCCGAGCAGTACTTC. Translation: CASSSTRDRPSEQYF.

This clonotype was seen ten or more times. The CDR3: CSASPQETQYF. The CDR3 DNA is TGCAGTGCTAGTCCCCAAGAGACCCAGTACTTC. The chain is built from TRBV20-1 and TRBJ2-5; D not resolved. Germline V gene sequence: CDR1 DFQATT, CDR2 SNEGSKA (reference sequence). The CDR3 runs 11 residues. Between the trimmed V and J ends, which lost 3 bases and 1 base, there was a span of 3 bases.

This clonotype was picked up many times. The CDR3 reads CASISRLTGGKVAGNTIYF. CDR3 nucleotides: TGTGCCAGCATCTCAAGGTTGACAGGGGGCAAGGTAGCTGGAAACACCATATATTTT. This chain joins TRBV28 and TRBJ1-3; the match to TRBD1 covers 10 bases. Germline CDR1 MDHEN, CDR2 SYDVKM. V trimming: 7 bases; J trimming: 2 bases; junction bases outside the gene matches: 17. This CDR3 is built from 19 residues.

Many counts were recorded for this clonotype. The V gene is TRBV7-9, the J gene TRBJ2-1; 14 bases are a match to TRBD2. Losses at the gene ends were 5 bases for V and 8 bases for J; bases not matched to a gene: 5. This CDR3 comprises 15 residues. Germline loops: CDR1 SEHNR, CDR2 FQNEAQ (reference sequence). Here the CDR3 DNA reads TGTGCCAGCAGCCGACTAGCGGGAGGGTTTGATGAGCAGTTCTTC. It is translated as CASSRLAGGFDEQFF.